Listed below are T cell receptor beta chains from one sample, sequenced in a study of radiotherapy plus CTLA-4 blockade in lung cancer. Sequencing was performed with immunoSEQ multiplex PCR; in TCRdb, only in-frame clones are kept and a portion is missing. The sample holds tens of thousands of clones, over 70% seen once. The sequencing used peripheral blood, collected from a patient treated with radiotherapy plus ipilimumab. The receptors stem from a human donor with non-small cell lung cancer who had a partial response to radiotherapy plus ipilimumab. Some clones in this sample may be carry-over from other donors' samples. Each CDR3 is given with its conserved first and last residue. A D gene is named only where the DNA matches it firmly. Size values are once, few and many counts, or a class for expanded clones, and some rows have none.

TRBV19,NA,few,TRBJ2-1,TGTGCCAGTATAGGGAGGGGGTCCAGCTCCTACAATGAGCAGTTCTTC,CASIGRGSSSYNEQFF
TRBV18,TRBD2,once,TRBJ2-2,TGTGCCAGCTCACCACGAAGACGGGGGGGTACCGGGGAGCTGTTTTTT,CASSPRRRGGTGELFF
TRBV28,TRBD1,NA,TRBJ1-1,TGTGCCAGCAGTTCATGGGGGAACAGGGGCATGAACACTGAAGCTTTCTTT,CASSSWGNRGMNTEAFF
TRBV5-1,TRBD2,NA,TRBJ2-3,TGCGCCAGCAGCTTGGGACTAGCGGGGGGGGACACAGATACGCAGTATTTT,CASSLGLAGGDTDTQYF
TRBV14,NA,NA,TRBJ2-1,TGTGCCAGCAGCCGGCTGACTAGTAGGGGATACAATGAGCAGTTCTTC,CASSRLTSRGYNEQFF
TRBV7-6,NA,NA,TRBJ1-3,TGTGCCAGCAGCTTAGCGCCCACTGCAGGTTTTGGAAACACCATATATTTT,CASSLAPTAGFGNTIYF
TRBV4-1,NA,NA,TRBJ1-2,TGCGCCAGCAGCCAAGGACAGCGAGCTAACTATGGCTACACCTTC,CASSQGQRANYGYTF
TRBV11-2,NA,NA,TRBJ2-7,TGTGCCAGCAGCTTAGACACATACGAGCAGTACTTC,CASSLDTYEQYF
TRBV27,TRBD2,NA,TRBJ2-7,TGTGCCAGCAGTCGGCTAGCGGGAGTGTACGAGCAGTACTTC,CASSRLAGVYEQYF
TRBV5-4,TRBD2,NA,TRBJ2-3,TGTGCCAGCAGCCCCGGGACTAGCGGAAAGTTGGGCATGATGTATACGCAGTATTTT,CASSPGTSGKLGMMYTQYF
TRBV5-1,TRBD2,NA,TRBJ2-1,TGCGCCAGCAGCTTGGAAGTGGCGGGGGGACGGAATGAGCAGTTCTTC,CASSLEVAGGRNEQFF
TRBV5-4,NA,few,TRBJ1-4,TGTGCCAGCAGCTTGGGTTCCGGGAATGAAAAACTGTTTTTT,CASSLGSGNEKLFF
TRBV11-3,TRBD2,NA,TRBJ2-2,TGTGCCAGCAGCCCGAGGATCGGGCGGGGGGAACGCACCGGGGAGCTGTTTTTT,CASSPRIGRGERTGELFF
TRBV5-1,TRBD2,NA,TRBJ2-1,TGCGCCAGCAGCTTTGCCGCGCGGGGGGGCAATGAGCAGTTCTTC,CASSFAARGGNEQFF
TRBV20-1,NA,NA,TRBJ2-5,TGCAGTGCTAGCAGCCAAGAGACCCAGTACTTC,CSASSQETQYF
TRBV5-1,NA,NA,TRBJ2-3,TGCGCCAGCAGCTTGGCCCCTTCAGATACGCAGTATTTT,CASSLAPSDTQYF
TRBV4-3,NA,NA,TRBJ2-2,TGCGCCAGCAGCCAGGGGGGACTGAACACCGGGGAGCTGTTTTTT,CASSQGGLNTGELFF
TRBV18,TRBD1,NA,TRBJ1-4,TGTGCCAGCTCACGCGACAGGGAAGGGTCTAATGAAAAACTGTTTTTT,CASSRDREGSNEKLFF
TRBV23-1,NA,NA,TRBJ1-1,TGCGCCCGCGGGGTTGGAGAACTTGGGGACACTGAAGCTTTCTTT,CARGVGELGDTEAFF
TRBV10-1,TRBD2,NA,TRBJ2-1,TGCGCCAGCAGGGGTAGCGGGAGCAGCAATGAGCAGTTCTTC,CASRGSGSSNEQFF
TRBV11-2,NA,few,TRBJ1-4,TGTGCCAGCAGCAAGAACAGGGTAGATGAAAAACTGTTTTTT,CASSKNRVDEKLFF
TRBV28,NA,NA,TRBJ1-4,TGTGCCAGCAGTTCGGGACAATTTAATGAAAAACTGTTTTTT,CASSSGQFNEKLFF
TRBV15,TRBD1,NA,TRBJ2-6,TGTGCCACCAGCAGAAACAGGGGGTTCATTTCTGGGGCCAACGTCCTGACTTTC,CATSRNRGFISGANVLTF
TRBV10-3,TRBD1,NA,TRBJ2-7,TGTGCCATCAGTGAGACTACAGGGGGCGGACCCTCCTACGAGCAGTACTTC,CAISETTGGGPSYEQYF
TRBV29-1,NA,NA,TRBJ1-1,TGCAGCGCCGCAGGGGCAAACACTGAAGCTTTCTTT,CSAAGANTEAFF
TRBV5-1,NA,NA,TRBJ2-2,TGCGCCAGCAGCCAAGAGGGACTCCCCGGAACCGGGGAGCTGTTTTTT,CASSQEGLPGTGELFF
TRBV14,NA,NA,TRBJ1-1,TGTGCCAGCAGCCAAGGGCAGGGCACTGAAGCTTTCTTT,CASSQGQGTEAFF
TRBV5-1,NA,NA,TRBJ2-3,TGCGCCAGCAGCCAGTTAGCGGGCACAGATACGCAGTATTTT,CASSQLAGTDTQYF
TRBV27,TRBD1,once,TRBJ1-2,TGTGCCAGCAGTCTGGGGACAGGGGCCGGCTACACCTTC,CASSLGTGAGYTF
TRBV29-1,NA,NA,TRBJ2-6,TGCAGCGCCTCCCGCTCTGGGGCCAACGTCCTGACTTTC,CSASRSGANVLTF
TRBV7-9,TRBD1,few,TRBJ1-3,TGTGCCAGCAGCTTAACAGGGGTCCCTTTCCGCTCTGGAAACACCATATATTTT,CASSLTGVPFRSGNTIYF
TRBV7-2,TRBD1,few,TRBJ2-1,TGTGCCAGCAGCTTAAGGGGACAGCACAATGAGCAGTTCTTC,CASSLRGQHNEQFF
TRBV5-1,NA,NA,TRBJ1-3,TGCGCCAGCAGCTTGTCCGGGACAAAAGGAAACACCATATATTTT,CASSLSGTKGNTIYF
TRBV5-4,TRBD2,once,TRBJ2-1,TGTGCCAGCAGCTTGGGACTAGCGGTCTACAATGAGCAGTTCTTC,CASSLGLAVYNEQFF
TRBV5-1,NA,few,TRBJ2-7,TGCGCCAGCAGCTTGGCGTGGAACAGGGTCAACGAGCAGTACTTC,CASSLAWNRVNEQYF
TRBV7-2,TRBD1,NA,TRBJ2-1,TGTGCCAGCAGGGTGGGCGGGACAGGCGGAAATGAGCAGTTCTTC,CASRVGGTGGNEQFF
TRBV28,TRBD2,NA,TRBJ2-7,TGTGCCAGCAGACCCGGACTAGCGGGGGCCTACGAGCAGTACTTC,CASRPGLAGAYEQYF
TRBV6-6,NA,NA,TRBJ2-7,TGTGCCAGCAACCGCCGGGACACTGTCTACGAGCAGTACTTC,CASNRRDTVYEQYF
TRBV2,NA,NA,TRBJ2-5,TGTGCCAGCAGTGAATTAGGGGCGGGGCACGAGACCCAGTACTTC,CASSELGAGHETQYF
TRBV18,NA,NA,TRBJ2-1,TGTGCCAGCTCACCGGCACAGGGCACTTACAATGAGCAGTTCTTC,CASSPAQGTYNEQFF
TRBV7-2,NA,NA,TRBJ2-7,TGTGCCAGCAGCCCTGGGGGAGGCTTGAGCTACGAGCAGTACTTC,CASSPGGGLSYEQYF
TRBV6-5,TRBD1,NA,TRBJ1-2,TGTGCCAGCAGTGTCCGGGACAGTTACTTAGGCTACACCTTC,CASSVRDSYLGYTF
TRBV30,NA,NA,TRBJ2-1,TGTGCCTGGAGTGTTGGTCTGGCTGAGTTCTTC,CAWSVGLAEFF
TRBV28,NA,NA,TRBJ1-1,TGTGCCAGCAACCCCTCCGACAAACCCCCGGCGGCTTTCTTT,CASNPSDKPPAAFF
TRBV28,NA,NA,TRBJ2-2,TGTGCCAGCAGTTTGGTCACTCAGAACACCGGGGAGCTGTTTTTT,CASSLVTQNTGELFF
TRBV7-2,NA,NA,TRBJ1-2,TGTGCCAGCAGCCCTCGGGGGGCATCCTATGGCTACACCTTC,CASSPRGASYGYTF
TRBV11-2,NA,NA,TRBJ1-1,TGTGCCAGCAGACAAAGGAGGGGGAACACTGAAGCTTTCTTT,CASRQRRGNTEAFF
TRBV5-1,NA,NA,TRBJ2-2,TGCGCCAGCAGCTTGGCGCAGACAGACACCGGGGAGCTGTTTTTT,CASSLAQTDTGELFF
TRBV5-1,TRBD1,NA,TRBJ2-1,TGCGCCAGCAGCTTAACGACAGGGGGGAATGAGCAGTTCTTC,CASSLTTGGNEQFF
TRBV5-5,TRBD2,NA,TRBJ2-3,TGTGCCAGCAGCCGGGACCCTAGCGGGAGGGCCTCGTACGCAGATACGCAGTATTTT,CASSRDPSGRASYADTQYF
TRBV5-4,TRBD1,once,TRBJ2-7,TGTGCCAGCAGCCGCGAGGACAGGGGGAACGAGCAGTACTTC,CASSREDRGNEQYF